This T cell receptor (beta chain) was found in a study of T cell responses to AZD1222 COVID-19 vaccine. Study-wide points: An increase in Spike-specific TCR breadth and depth was observed after two AZD1222 doses.

V lost 7 bases and J 3 bases, leaving 10 bases between the germline ends. The CDR3 has 12 residues. CDR1 and CDR2 from the germline V gene are WSHSY and SAAADI. About this clone: Its matching antigen is unknown.

Sequencing was performed with immunoSEQ multiplex PCR; in TCRdb, only in-frame clones are kept and a portion is missing. This repertoire shows around 170,000 clones, 88% found once; its top ten account for about 9.9%. The sequence came from an adult who received the AZD1222 COVID-19 vaccine. The sample here was peripheral blood, taken 28 days after the second AZD1222 dose. J is TRBJ2-7 and V is TRBV10-2, with a weak D call TRBD1 (6 bases). CDR3 residues: CASTSTGYEQYF. In nucleotides, the CDR3 is TGCGCCAGCACCTCGACAGGCTACGAGCAGTACTTC.